This TCR beta chain came from a study of PD-1 blockade in mismatch repair-deficient tumors. On the study more broadly: All were previously treated, progressing patients with approximately 12 mismatch repair-deficient cancer types.

TCRs were sequenced from a few patients responding to pembrolizumab. The germline gives CDR1 SGDLS, CDR2 YYNGEE. V lost 2 bases and J lost 4, with 10 bases in between. The CDR3 has 14 residues. The assay was immunoSEQ multiplex PCR, and TCRdb's table has in-frame clones only and misses some. The repertoire includes more than 30,000 clones, roughly 85% of them detected once, and roughly 3.9% sits in the top ten. The starting material was peripheral blood, obtained roughly 75 weeks after starting pembrolizumab. The chain carries TRBV9 and TRBJ1-3, with D uncertain. The origin of this receptor is an adult with mismatch repair-deficient cancer. The CDR3 region is CASSVVPTGNTIYF. CDR3 nucleotides: TGTGCCAGCAGCGTGGTTCCAACGGGAAACACCATATATTTT. The entire variable domain, with the rest obtained from reference TRBV9 and TRBJ1-3, is as follows: DSGVTQTPKHLITATGQRVTLRCSPRSGDLSVYWYQQSLDQGLQFLIQYYNGEERAKGNILERFSAQQFPDLHSELNLSSLELGDSALYFCASSVVPTGNTIYFGEGSWLTVV.